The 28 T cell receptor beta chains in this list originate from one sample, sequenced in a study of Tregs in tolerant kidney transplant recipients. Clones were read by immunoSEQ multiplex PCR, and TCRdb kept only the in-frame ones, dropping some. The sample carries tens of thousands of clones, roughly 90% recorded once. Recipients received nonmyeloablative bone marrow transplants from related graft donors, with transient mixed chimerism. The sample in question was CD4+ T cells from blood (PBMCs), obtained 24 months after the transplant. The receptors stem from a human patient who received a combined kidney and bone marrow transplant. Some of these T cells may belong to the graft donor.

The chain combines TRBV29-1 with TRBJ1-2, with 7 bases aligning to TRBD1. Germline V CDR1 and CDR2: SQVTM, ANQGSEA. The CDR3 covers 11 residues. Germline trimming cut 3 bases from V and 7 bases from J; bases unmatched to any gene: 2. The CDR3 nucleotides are TGCAGCGTTGAGACAGGGAGTGGCTACACCTTC. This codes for CSVETGSGYTF.

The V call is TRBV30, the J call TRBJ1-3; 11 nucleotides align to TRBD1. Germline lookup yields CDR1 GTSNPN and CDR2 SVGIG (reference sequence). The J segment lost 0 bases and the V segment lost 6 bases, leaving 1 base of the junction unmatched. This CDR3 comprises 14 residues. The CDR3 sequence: CACGQGASGNTIYF. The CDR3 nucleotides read TGTGCCTGCGGACAGGGGGCCTCTGGAAACACCATATATTTT.

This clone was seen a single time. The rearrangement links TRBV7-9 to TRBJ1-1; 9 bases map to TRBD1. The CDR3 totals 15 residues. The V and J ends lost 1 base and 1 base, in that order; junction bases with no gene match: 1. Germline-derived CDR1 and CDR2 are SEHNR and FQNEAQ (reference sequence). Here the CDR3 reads CASSLGTGENTEAFF. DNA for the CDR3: TGTGCCAGCAGCTTAGGGACAGGGGAGAACACTGAAGCTTTCTTT.

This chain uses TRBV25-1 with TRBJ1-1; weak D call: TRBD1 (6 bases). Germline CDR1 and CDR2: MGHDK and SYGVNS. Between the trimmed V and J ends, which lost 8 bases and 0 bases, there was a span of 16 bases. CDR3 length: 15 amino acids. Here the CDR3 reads CASVGTQGVNTEAFF. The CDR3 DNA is TGTGCCAGCGTCGGGACACAAGGGGTGAACACTGAAGCTTTCTTT.

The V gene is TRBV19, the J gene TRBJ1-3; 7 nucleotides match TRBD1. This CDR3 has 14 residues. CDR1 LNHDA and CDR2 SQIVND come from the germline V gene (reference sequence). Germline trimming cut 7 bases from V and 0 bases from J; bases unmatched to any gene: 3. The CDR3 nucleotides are TGTGCCAGTAAAAGGGGGCTCTCTGGAAACACCATATATTTT. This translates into CASKRGLSGNTIYF.

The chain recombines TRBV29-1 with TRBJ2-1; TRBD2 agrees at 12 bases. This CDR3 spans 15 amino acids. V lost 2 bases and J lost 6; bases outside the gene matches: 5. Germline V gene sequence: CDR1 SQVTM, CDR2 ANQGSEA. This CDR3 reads CSVEKLAGGGNEQFF. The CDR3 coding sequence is TGCAGCGTTGAAAAACTAGCGGGAGGTGGCAATGAGCAGTTCTTC.

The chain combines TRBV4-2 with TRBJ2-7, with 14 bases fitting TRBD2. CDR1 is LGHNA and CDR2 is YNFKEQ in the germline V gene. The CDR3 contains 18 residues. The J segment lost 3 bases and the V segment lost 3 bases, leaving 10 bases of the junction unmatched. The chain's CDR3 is CASSQTGTSGRRIYEQYF. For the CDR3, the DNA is TGTGCCAGCAGCCAGACCGGGACTAGCGGGAGACGGATCTACGAGCAGTACTTC.

CDR3 nucleotide sequence: TGTGCCAGCAGCTTGGTCTTGGGACTACACCCTTACGAGCAGTACTTC. Amino acid sequence: CASSLVLGLHPYEQYF. This chain links TRBV5-6 with TRBJ2-7, with 7 bases that match TRBD2. The V gene end was trimmed by 0 bases and the J gene end by 4 bases; junction bases not matched to a gene: 10. The CDR3 covers 16 residues. Germline V gene sequence: CDR1 SGHDT, CDR2 YYEEEE. Looking up the rest from reference TRBV5-6 and TRBJ2-7 gives the full variable domain: DAGVTQSPTHLIKTRGQQVTLRCSPKSGHDTVSWYQQALGQGPQFIFQYYEEEERQRGNFPDRFSGHQFPNYSSELNVNALLLGDSALYLCASSLVLGLHPYEQYFGPGTRLTVT.

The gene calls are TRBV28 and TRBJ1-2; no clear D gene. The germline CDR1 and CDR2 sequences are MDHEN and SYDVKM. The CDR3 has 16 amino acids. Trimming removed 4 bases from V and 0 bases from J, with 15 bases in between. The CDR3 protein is CASSSLRGDSNYGYTF. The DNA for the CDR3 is TGTGCCAGCAGTTCCCTCCGGGGTGATTCTAACTATGGCTACACCTTC.

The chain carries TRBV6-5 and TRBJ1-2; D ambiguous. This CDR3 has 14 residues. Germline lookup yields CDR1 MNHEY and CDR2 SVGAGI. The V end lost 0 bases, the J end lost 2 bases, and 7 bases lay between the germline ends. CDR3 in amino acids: CASSYSWQNYGYTF. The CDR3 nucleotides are TGTGCCAGCAGTTACTCATGGCAGAACTATGGCTACACCTTC.

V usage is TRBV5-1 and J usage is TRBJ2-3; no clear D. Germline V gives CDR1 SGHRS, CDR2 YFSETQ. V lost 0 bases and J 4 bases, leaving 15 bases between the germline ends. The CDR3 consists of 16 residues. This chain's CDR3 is CASSLETPNPADTQYF. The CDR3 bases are TGCGCCAGCAGCTTGGAAACTCCGAACCCGGCAGATACGCAGTATTTT.

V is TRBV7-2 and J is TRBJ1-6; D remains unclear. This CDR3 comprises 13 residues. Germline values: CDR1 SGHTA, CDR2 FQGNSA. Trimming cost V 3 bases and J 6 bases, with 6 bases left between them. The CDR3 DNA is TGTGCCAGCAGCTTCGGGGTTAATTCACCCCTCCACTTT. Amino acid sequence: CASSFGVNSPLHF.

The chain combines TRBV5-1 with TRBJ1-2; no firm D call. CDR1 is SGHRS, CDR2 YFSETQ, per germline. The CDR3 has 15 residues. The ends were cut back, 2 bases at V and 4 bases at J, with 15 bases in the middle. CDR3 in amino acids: CASSFIGLRLYGYTF. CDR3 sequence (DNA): TGCGCCAGCAGCTTTATAGGACTGAGGCTCTATGGCTACACCTTC.

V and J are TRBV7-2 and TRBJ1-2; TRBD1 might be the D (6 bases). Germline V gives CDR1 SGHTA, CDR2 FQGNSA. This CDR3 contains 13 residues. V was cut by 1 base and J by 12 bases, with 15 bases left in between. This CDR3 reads CASSLGGGQSDTF. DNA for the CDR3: TGTGCCAGCAGCTTAGGGGGGGGCCAAAGTGACACCTTC.

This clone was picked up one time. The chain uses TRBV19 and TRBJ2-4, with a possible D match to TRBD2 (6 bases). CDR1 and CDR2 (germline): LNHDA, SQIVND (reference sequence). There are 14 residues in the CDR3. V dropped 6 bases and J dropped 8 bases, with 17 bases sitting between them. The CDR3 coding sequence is TGTGCCAGTAGATCCCGGGACTCACGGCACATTCAGTACTTC. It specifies CASRSRDSRHIQYF. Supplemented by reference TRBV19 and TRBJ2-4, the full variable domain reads DGGITQSPKYLFRKEGQNVTLSCEQNLNHDAMYWYRQDPGQGLRLIYYSQIVNDFQKGDIAEGYSVSREKKESFPLTVTSAQKNPTAFYLCASRSRDSRHIQYFGAGTRLSVL.

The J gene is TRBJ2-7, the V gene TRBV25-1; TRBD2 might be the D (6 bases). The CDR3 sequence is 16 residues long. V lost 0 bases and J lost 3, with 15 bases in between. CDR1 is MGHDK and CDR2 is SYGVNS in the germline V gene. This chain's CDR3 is CASSEYEGRRDYEQYF. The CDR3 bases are TGTGCCAGCAGTGAATATGAGGGACGGAGGGACTACGAGCAGTACTTC.

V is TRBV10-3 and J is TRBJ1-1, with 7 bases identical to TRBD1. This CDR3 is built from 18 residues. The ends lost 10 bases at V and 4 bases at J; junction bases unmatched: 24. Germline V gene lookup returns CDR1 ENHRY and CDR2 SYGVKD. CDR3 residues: CASRDQTGLGLRGTEAFF. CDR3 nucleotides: TGTGCCAGCCGGGATCAGACAGGGCTCGGGTTAAGGGGCACTGAAGCTTTCTTT.

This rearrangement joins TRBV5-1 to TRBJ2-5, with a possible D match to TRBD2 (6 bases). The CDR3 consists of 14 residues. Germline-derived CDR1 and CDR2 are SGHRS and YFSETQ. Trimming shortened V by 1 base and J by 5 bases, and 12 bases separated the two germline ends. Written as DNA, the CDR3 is TGCGCCAGCAGCTTGTTATCCGGGAGCGAGACCCAGTACTTC. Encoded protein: CASSLLSGSETQYF.

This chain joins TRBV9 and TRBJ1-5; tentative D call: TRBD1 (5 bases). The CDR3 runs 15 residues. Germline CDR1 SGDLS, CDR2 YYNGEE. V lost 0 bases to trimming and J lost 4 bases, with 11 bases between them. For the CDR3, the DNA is TGTGCCAGCAGCGTAGAGGGGAGGCCTAATCAGCCCCAGCATTTT. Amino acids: CASSVEGRPNQPQHF.

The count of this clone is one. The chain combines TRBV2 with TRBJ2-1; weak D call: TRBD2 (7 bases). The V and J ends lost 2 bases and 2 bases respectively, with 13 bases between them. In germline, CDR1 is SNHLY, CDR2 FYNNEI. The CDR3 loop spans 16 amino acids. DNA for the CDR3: TGTGCCAGCAGTGAATCCGACGGGGGGCCCTACAATGAGCAGTTCTTC. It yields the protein CASSESDGGPYNEQFF.

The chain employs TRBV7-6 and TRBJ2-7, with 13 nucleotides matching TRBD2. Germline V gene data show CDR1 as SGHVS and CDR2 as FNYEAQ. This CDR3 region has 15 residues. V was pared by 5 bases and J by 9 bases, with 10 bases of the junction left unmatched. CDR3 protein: CASSQGTSGTGWQYF. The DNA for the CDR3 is TGTGCCAGCAGCCAGGGGACTAGCGGGACTGGGTGGCAGTACTTC.

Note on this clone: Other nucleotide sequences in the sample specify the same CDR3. The CDR3 sequence: CASSLGQGTYNSPLHF. The CDR3 nucleotides are TGCGCCAGCAGCTTGGGTCAGGGAACCTATAATTCACCCCTCCACTTT. The rearrangement joins TRBV5-1 to TRBJ1-6; maybe TRBD1 (5 bases). This CDR3 has 16 amino acids. In germline, CDR1 is SGHRS, CDR2 YFSETQ. Trimming left V 0 bases short and J 2 bases short, with 9 bases between.

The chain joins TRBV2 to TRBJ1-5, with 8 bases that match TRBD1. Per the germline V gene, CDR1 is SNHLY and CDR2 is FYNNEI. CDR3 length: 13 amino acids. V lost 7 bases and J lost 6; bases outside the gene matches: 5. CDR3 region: CASNQGATQPQHF. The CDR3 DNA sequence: TGTGCCAGCAACCAGGGGGCGACTCAGCCCCAGCATTTT.

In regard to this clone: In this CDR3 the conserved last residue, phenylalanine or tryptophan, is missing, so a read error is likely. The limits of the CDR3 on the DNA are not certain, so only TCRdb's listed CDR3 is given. This CDR3 reads CASSYSGRDRGA. This chain links TRBV6-5 with TRBJ2-7; the table's D call TRBD1 went unverified against the DNA. Germline V gives CDR1 MNHEY, CDR2 SVGAGI. Ends included, the CDR3 has 12 residues.

This CDR3 reads CASSPLQRAYEQYF. The CDR3 bases are TGCGCCAGCAGCCCATTACAGAGGGCCTACGAGCAGTACTTC. The chain joins TRBV5-1 to TRBJ2-5; D is possibly TRBD2 (5 bases). The J call could be wrong; TRBJ2-7 is a better fit for the DNA end. CDR1 is SGHRS, CDR2 YFSETQ, per germline. This CDR3 region has 14 residues.

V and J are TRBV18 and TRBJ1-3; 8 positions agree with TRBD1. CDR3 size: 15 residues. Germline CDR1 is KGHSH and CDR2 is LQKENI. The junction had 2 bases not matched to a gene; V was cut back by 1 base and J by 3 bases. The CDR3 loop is CASSPRDRGGNTIYF. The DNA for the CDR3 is TGTGCCAGCTCACCACGAGACAGGGGTGGAAACACCATATATTTT.

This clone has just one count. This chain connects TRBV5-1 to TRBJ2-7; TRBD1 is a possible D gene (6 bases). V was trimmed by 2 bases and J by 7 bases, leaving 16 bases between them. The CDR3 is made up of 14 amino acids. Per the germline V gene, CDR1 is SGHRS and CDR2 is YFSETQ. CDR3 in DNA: TGCGCCAGCAGCTTTGATGGCAGGGGATATGAGCAGTACTTC. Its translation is CASSFDGRGYEQYF.

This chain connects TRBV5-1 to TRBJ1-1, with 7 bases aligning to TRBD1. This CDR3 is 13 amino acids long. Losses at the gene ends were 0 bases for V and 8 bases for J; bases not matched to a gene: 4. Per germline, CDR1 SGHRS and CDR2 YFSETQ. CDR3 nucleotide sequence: TGCGCCAGCAGCTTGGTTGGGACAGAAGAAGCTTTCTTT. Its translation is CASSLVGTEEAFF.